Below are 14 T cell receptor beta chains sequenced from a single sample in a study of control samples from healthy donors and cancer patients. The method was immunoSEQ multiplex PCR; TCRdb's version includes in-frame clones alone and lacks a portion of them. The table records some 140,000 clones, 80% to 95% of them present only once. The source material was blood. The receptors stem from a man younger than 45 in good health.

The chain recombines TRBV28 with TRBJ1-6, with 7 bases identical to TRBD1. Per the germline V gene, CDR1 is MDHEN and CDR2 is SYDVKM. This CDR3 region has 15 residues. V lost 8 bases, J lost 6 bases, and 10 bases stayed unmatched. CDR3 amino acids: CASRPATGVNSPLHF. The CDR3 DNA reads as TGTGCCAGCCGCCCGGCTACAGGGGTTAATTCACCCCTCCACTTT.

The chain has TRBV19 and TRBJ2-5; D may correspond to TRBD1 or TRBD2 (5 bases each). Germline assignment: CDR1 LNHDA and CDR2 SQIVND (reference sequence). The CDR3 sequence is 15 residues long. V was cut by 5 bases and J by 4 bases, with 17 bases left in between. This CDR3 is CASSRSGTPRETQYF. The DNA of the CDR3 is TGTGCCAGTAGTCGCTCCGGGACCCCCAGAGAGACCCAGTACTTC.

The V gene is TRBV6-1, the J gene TRBJ1-5; D unresolved. V was shortened by 0 bases and J by 7 bases, with 7 bases between the two germline ends. The CDR3 has 13 amino acids. Per the germline V gene, CDR1 is MNHNS and CDR2 is SASEGT. The CDR3 protein is CASSEAVGQPQHF. In DNA form, the CDR3 reads TGTGCCAGCAGTGAAGCGGTGGGGCAGCCCCAGCATTTT.

The chain uses TRBV7-2 and TRBJ2-1, with a possible D match to TRBD2 (6 bases). Trimming pared 1 base from V and 12 bases from J, leaving 13 bases between. Germline CDR1 and CDR2: SGHTA and FQGNSA. The CDR3 covers 13 residues. CDR3: CASSLGIRAGQFF. CDR3 coding DNA: TGTGCCAGCAGCTTAGGAATCAGAGCGGGGCAGTTCTTC.

The J gene is TRBJ2-7, the V gene TRBV6-5, with TRBD1 identical over 9 bases. J lost 1 base, V lost 4 bases, and 2 bases had no gene match. This CDR3 region has 14 residues. Germline-derived CDR1 and CDR2 are MNHEY and SVGAGI. The CDR3 DNA reads as TGTGCCAGCAGTTGGGACAGGGAATCCTACGAGCAGTACTTC. Its protein is CASSWDRESYEQYF.

CDR3 sequence (DNA): TGTGCCAGCAGTGAACCGGGACAGCAGACCGGGGAGCTGTTTTTT. Protein sequence: CASSEPGQQTGELFF. The chain joins TRBV6-1 to TRBJ2-2, with 7 positions matching TRBD1. This CDR3 has 15 residues. J lost 5 bases, V lost 2 bases, and 5 bases had no gene match. Per germline, CDR1 MNHNS and CDR2 SASEGT.

The chain joins TRBV4-2 to TRBJ2-7; 8 nucleotides match TRBD1. Germline loops: CDR1 LGHNA, CDR2 YNFKEQ. The V segment lost 4 bases and the J segment 0 bases; nucleotides outside the gene matches: 5. The CDR3 sequence is 15 residues long. The CDR3 is CASSPDRGLSYEQYF. The DNA for the CDR3 is TGTGCCAGCAGCCCCGACAGGGGTCTCTCCTACGAGCAGTACTTC.

This clone was seen only once. V is TRBV11-2 and J is TRBJ1-6; no definite D call. In germline, CDR1 is SGHAT, CDR2 FQNNGV. Trimming took 0 bases from V and 0 from J, leaving 3 bases between them. The CDR3 loop spans 15 amino acids. In DNA, the CDR3 is TGTGCCAGCAGCTTAGAAAACTCCTATAATTCACCCCTCCACTTT. Its translation: CASSLENSYNSPLHF.

The chain recombines TRBV28 with TRBJ2-7; tentatively, D is TRBD1 (5 bases). The V gene's germline CDR1 is MDHEN and CDR2 SYDVKM. The CDR3 sequence is 14 residues long. Deletions cut 3 bases from V and 2 bases from J, with 11 bases between. CDR3 DNA sequence: TGTGCCAGCAGTTTTAGGGGCAGGGCCTACGAGCAGTACTTC. Translating gives CASSFRGRAYEQYF.

The rearrangement links TRBV3-1 (or the pseudogene TRBV3-2) to TRBJ2-6; D gene unclear. The CDR3 consists of 15 residues. Trimming took 2 bases from V and 1 from J, leaving 6 bases between them. Germline V gives CDR1 LGHDT, CDR2 YNNKEL (reference sequence). This chain's CDR3 is CASSQTASGANVLTF. CDR3 nucleotide sequence: TGTGCCAGCAGCCAAACGGCTTCTGGGGCCAACGTCCTGACTTTC.

This rearrangement joins TRBV6-2 or TRBV6-3 to TRBJ2-1; 16 bases are shared with TRBD2. The V segment lost 4 bases and the J segment 4 bases; nucleotides outside the gene matches: 4. There are 17 residues in the CDR3. Germline CDR1 and CDR2: MNHEY and SVGEGT. The CDR3 nucleotides are TGTGCCAGCAGTTCCCCGGGACTAGCGGGAGGGTACAATGAGCAGTTCTTC. Amino acids: CASSSPGLAGGYNEQFF.

A single count supports this clone. The chain uses TRBV6-5 and TRBJ2-3; a weak D match, TRBD2 (6 bases). Trimming left V 11 bases short and J 3 bases short, with 15 bases between. The CDR3 is 13 residues long. Germline V lookup: CDR1 MNHEY, CDR2 SVGAGI. In nucleotides, the CDR3 is TGTGCCGGCCGACCTGGAGGGACAGATACGCAGTATTTT. It encodes CAGRPGGTDTQYF.

DNA of the CDR3: TGTGCCAGCCGATCCACGTACGAGCAGTACTTC. Translating it yields CASRSTYEQYF. The chain couples TRBV11-2 to TRBJ2-7; the D is unclear. V lost 8 bases and J 4 bases, leaving 9 bases between the germline ends. This CDR3 is built from 11 residues. In germline, CDR1 is SGHAT, CDR2 FQNNGV.

V gene TRBV7-2 combines with J gene TRBJ2-2, with 7 bases matching TRBD1. Germline loops: CDR1 SGHTA, CDR2 FQGNSA. Unmatched junction bases numbered 5, after V lost 2 bases and J lost 5 bases. This CDR3 has 15 amino acids. The CDR3 DNA sequence: TGTGCCAGCAGCTTAAAGGGGGCACGGACCGGGGAGCTGTTTTTT. Its protein is CASSLKGARTGELFF.